This is a list of T cell receptor beta chains from one sample in a study of shared clonotypes between healthy human individuals. The protocol was immunoSEQ multiplex PCR, while the TCRdb copy is restricted to in-frame clones and leaves out a portion. Of approximately 1.5 million clones detected, approximately 98% appear once; the ten largest clones hold roughly 0.4%. Material: naive CD4+ T cells sorted from blood. These receptors were collected from a man aged 25-45 years in good health. Both conserved end residues are part of each CDR3.

TRBV19 CASRRQGAGYTF
TRBV6-5 CASSDSLYGYTF
TRBV5-4 CASSEGQGAGGYTF
TRBV14 CASSQDRRLAGTYNEQFF
TRBV15 CATRISGRVYNEQFF
TRBV4-1 CASSQEWGGAQPQHF
TRBV5-4 CASSLYGGLGGTQYF
TRBV5-6 CASSLGGQGYVETQYF
TRBV15 CGNDPDLSYEQYF
TRBV18 CASSPAWDAITDTQYF
TRBV29-1 CSARDTGLTDTQYF
TRBV19 CASSMRLAGGPKIETQYF
TRBV10-1 CASSEASGRGNIQYF
TRBV7-9 CASSRGQTNEKLFF
TRBV7-3 CASRAGYMSEQFF
TRBV6-1 CASSPSRNNYGYTF
TRBV29-1 CSARASNQPQHF
TRBV28 CASSEQAFEQFF
TRBV5-1 CASSRPGNEQFF
TRBV7-2 CASSLVEVSYEQYF
TRBV9 CASSVGDGGNTIYF
TRBV10-3 CAISPGLAETQETQYF
TRBV10-2 CATWTGNQPQHF
TRBV19 CASSMGARTDTQYF
TRBV18 CASSPKGGGGNTIYF
TRBV29-1 CSVGPGGVPYEQYF
TRBV15 CATSRDGDAYF
TRBV5-1 CASRRGDRLGEQYF
TRBV5-1 CASSLGATGGLSTDTQYF
TRBV6-6 CASRGGIMNTEAFF
TRBV28 CASSLLGSPNTEAFF
TRBV5-1 CASSTGQTDTQYF